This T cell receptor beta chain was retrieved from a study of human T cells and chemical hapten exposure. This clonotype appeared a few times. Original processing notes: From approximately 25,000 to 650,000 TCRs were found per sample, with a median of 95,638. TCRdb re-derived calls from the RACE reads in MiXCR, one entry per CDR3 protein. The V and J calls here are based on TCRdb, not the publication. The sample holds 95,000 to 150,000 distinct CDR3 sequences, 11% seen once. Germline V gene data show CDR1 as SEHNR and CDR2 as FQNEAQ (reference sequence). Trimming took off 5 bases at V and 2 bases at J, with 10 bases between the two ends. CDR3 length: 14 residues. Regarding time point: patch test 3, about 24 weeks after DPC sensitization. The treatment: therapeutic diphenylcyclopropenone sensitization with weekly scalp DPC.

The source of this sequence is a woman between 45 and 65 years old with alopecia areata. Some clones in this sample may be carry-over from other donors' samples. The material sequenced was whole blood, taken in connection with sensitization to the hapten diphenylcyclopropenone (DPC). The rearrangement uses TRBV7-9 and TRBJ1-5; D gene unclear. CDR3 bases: TGTGCCAGCAGCCAGGCGATGGGCAATCAGCCCCAGCATTTT. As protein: CASSQAMGNQPQHF.